This T cell receptor beta chain emerged from a study of blood T cell repertoires in COVID-19. The wider study: Donors in the United States, Italy and Spain gave samples during acute or convalescent COVID-19. PBMCs, B-cell-depleted T cells, or T cells provided the cDNA or gDNA that made up the material.

In the original analysis: Estimation of nucleated cell counts relied on the amplification of reference gene primers. Repertoires were generated with immunoSEQ multiplex PCR, while TCRdb's copy carries only in-frame clones and drops some. Clone size and the V and J calls come from that table; the DNA yielded D and trimming. Of more than 95,000 clones in the sample, 65% to 80% were seen once. The germline gives CDR1 KGHDR, CDR2 SFDVKD. Trimming took 5 bases from V and 0 from J, leaving 9 bases between them. This CDR3 has 14 residues. Specimen: peripheral blood. The rearrangement joins TRBV24-1 to TRBJ2-5; D might be TRBD2 (5 bases). The TCR was taken from a woman in her 70s with acute or convalescent COVID-19. The CDR3 is CATSVSGYQETQYF. The CDR3 coding sequence is TGTGCCACCAGTGTGTCGGGGTACCAAGAGACCCAGTACTTC.